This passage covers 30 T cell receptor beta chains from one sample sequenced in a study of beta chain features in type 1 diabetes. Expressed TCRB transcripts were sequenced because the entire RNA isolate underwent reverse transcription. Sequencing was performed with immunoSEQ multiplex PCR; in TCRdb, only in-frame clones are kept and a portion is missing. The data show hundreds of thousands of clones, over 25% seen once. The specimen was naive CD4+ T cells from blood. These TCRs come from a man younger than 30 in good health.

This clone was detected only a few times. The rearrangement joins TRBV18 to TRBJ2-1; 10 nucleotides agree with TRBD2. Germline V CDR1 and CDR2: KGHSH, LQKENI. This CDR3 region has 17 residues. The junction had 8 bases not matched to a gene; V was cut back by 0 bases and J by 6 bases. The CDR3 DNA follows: TGTGCCAGCTCACCACCGGCTTCCAGCGGGAGGGTCAATGAGCAGTTCTTC. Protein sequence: CASSPPASSGRVNEQFF.

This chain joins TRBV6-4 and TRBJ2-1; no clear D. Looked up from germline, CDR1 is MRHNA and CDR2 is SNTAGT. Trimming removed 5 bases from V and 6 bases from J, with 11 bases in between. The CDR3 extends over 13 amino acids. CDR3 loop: CASSYSGSNEQFF. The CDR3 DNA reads TGTGCCAGCAGTTATTCTGGGTCCAATGAGCAGTTCTTC.

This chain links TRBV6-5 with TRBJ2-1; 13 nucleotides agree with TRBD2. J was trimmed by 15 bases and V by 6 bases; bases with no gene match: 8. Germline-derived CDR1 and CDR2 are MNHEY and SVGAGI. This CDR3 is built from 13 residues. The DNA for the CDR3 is TGTGCCAGCAGGGTGGGACTAGCGGGAACGACGTTCTTC. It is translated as CASRVGLAGTTFF.

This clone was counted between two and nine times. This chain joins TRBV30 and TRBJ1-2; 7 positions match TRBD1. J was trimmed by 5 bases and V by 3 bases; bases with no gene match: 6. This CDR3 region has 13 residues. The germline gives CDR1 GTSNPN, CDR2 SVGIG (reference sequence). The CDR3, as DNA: TGTGCCTGGAGAGACAGGGTCGAATATGGCTACACCTTC. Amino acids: CAWRDRVEYGYTF.

The CDR3 DNA reads as TGTGCCAGCAGCGTGGGCCCCTTCTGGGGCACAGATACGCAGTATTTT. Protein sequence: CASSVGPFWGTDTQYF. The J gene is TRBJ2-3, the V gene TRBV9, with unresolved D. This CDR3 spans 16 amino acids. Germline V gives CDR1 SGDLS, CDR2 YYNGEE. With 2 bases removed from V and 1 base from J, the gap between germline ends came to 14 bases.

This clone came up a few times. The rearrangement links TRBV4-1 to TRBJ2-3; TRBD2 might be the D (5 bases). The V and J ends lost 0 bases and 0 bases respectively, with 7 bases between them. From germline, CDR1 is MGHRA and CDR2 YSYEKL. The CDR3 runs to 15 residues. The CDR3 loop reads CASSQEWTSTDTQYF. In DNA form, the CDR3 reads TGCGCCAGCAGCCAAGAGTGGACTAGCACAGATACGCAGTATTTT.

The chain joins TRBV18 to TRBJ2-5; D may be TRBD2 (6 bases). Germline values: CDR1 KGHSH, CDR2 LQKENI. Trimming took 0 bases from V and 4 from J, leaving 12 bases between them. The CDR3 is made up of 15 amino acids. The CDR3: CASSPPEGVVETQYF. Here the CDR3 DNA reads TGTGCCAGCTCACCACCGGAGGGTGTAGTAGAGACCCAGTACTTC.

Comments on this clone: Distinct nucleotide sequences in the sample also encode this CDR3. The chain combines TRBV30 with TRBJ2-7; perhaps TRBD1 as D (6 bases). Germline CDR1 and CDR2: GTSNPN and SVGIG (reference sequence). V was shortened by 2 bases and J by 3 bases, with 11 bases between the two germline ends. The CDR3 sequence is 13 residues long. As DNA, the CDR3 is TGTGCCTGGAGTAATGGCAGGGGCTACGAGCAGTACTTC. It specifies CAWSNGRGYEQYF.

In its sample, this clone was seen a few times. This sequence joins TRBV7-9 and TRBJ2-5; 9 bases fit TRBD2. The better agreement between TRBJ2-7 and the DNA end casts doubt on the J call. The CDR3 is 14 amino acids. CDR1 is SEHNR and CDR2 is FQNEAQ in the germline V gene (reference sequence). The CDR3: CASMGGRAHYEQYF. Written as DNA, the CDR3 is TGTGCCAGCATGGGCGGGAGGGCCCACTACGAGCAGTACTTC.

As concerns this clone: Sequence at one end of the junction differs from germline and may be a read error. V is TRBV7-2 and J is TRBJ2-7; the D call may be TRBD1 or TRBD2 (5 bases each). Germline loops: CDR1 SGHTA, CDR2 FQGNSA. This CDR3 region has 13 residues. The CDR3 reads CASSPRGTGRRNF. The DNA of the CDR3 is TGTGCCAGCAGCCCGAGGGGTACGGGACGGAGAAACTTC. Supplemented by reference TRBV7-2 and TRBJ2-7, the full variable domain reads GAGVSQSPSNKVTEKGKDVELRCDPISGHTALYWYRQSLGQGLEFLIYFQGNSAPDKSGLPSDRFSAERTGGSVSTLTIQRTQQEDSAVYLCASSPRGTGRRNFGPGTRLTVT.

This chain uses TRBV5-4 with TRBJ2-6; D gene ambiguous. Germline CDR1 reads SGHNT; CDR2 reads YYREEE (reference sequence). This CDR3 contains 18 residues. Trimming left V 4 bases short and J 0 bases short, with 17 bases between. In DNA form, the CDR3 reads TGTGCCAGCAGCCCCGCCGCAGGAGCGAGCTCTGGGGCCAACGTCCTGACTTTC. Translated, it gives CASSPAAGASSGANVLTF.

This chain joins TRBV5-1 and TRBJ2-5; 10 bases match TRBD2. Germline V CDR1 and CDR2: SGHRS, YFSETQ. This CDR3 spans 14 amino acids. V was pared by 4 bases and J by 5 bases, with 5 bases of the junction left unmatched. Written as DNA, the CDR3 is TGCGCCAGCAGCCCGGGACTAGCGTGGGAGACCCAGTACTTC. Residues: CASSPGLAWETQYF.

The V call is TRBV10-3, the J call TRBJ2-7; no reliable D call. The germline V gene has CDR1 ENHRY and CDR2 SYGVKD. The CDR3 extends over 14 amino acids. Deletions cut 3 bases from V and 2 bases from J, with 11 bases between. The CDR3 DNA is TGTGCCATCAGTGAAGGGCAGGTACCCTACGAGCAGTACTTC. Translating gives CAISEGQVPYEQYF.

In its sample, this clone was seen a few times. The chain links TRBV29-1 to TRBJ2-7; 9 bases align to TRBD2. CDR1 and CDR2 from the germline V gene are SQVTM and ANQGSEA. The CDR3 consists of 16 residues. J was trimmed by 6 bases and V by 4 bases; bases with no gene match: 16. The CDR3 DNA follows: TGCAGCGTTGCCCCCTGGGGACTAGCTCCCCCGGGCGAGCAGTACTTC. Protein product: CSVAPWGLAPPGEQYF.

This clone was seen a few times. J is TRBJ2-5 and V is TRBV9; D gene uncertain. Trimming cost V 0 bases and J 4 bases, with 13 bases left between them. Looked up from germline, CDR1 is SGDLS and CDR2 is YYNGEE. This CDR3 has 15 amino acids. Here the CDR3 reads CASSVGLTKIETQYF. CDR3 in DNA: TGTGCCAGCAGCGTAGGGCTGACGAAGATAGAGACCCAGTACTTC. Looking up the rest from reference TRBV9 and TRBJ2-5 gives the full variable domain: DSGVTQTPKHLITATGQRVTLRCSPRSGDLSVYWYQQSLDQGLQFLIQYYNGEERAKGNILERFSAQQFPDLHSELNLSSLELGDSALYFCASSVGLTKIETQYFGPGTRLLVL.

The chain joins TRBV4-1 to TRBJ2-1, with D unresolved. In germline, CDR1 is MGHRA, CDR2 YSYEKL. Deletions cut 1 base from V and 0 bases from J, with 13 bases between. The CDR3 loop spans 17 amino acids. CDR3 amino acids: CASSQGRLISSYNEQFF. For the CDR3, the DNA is TGCGCCAGCAGCCAAGGAAGACTTATTTCCTCCTACAATGAGCAGTTCTTC.

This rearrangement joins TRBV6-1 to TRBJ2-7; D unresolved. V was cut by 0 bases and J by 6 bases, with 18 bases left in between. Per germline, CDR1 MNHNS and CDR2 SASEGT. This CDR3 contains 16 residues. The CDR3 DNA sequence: TGTGCCAGCAGTGAAGCGAAGGGCAGGTTAGGCGGCGAGCAGTACTTC. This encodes CASSEAKGRLGGEQYF.

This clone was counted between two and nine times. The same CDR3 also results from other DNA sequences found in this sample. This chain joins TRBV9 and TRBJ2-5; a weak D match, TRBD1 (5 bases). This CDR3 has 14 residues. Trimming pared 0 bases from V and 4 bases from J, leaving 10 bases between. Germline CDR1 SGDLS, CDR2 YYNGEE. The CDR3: CASSVGGTGETQYF. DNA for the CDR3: TGTGCCAGCAGCGTAGGGGGCACGGGAGAGACCCAGTACTTC.

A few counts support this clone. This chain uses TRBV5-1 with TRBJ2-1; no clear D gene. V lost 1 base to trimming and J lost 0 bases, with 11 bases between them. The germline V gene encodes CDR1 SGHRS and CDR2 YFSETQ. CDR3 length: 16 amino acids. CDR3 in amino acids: CASSLMAQSSYNEQFF. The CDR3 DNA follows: TGCGCCAGCAGCTTGATGGCCCAGAGCTCCTACAATGAGCAGTTCTTC.

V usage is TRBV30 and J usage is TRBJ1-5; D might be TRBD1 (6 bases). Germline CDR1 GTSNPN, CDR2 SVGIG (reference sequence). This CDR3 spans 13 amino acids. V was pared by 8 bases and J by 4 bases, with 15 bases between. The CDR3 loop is CAGGRQVNQPQHF. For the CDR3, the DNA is TGTGCCGGAGGTAGACAGGTGAATCAGCCCCAGCATTTT. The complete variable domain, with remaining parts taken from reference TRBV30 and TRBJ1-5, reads SQTIHQWPATLVQPVGSPLSLECTVEGTSNPNLYWYRQAAGRGLQLLFYSVGIGQISSEVPQNLSASRPQDRQFILSSKKLLLSDSGFYLCAGGRQVNQPQHFGDGTRLSIL.

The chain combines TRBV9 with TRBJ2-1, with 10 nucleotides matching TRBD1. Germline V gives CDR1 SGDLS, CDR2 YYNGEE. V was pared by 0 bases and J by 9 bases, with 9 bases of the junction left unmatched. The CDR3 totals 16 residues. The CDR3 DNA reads TGTGCCAGCAGCGTAGGTGGGACAGGGGCGTGGAGTGAGCAGTTCTTC. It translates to CASSVGGTGAWSEQFF.

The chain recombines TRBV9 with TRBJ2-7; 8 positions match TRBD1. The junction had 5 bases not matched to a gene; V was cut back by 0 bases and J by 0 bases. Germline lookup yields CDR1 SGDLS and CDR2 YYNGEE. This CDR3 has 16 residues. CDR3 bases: TGTGCCAGCAGCGTAGCTCCCCAGGGGGCCTCCTACGAGCAGTACTTC. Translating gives CASSVAPQGASYEQYF.

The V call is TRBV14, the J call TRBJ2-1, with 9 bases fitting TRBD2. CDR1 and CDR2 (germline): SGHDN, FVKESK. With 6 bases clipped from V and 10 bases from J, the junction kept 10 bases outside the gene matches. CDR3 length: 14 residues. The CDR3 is CASRRAGGPGEQFF. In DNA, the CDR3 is TGTGCCAGCAGGCGTGCGGGAGGGCCGGGCGAGCAGTTCTTC.

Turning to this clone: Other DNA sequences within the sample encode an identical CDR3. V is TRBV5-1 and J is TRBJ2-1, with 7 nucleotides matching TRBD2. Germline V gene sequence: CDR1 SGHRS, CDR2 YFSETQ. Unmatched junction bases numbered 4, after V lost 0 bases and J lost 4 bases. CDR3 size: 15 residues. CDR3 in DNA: TGCGCCAGCAGCTTGGAGGGACTATCGTACAATGAGCAGTTCTTC. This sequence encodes CASSLEGLSYNEQFF.

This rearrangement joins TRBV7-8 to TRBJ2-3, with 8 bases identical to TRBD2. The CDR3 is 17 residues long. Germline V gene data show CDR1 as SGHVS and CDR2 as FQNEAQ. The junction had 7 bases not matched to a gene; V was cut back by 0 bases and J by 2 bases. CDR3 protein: CASSLAKGGRITDTQYF. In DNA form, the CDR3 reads TGTGCCAGCAGCTTAGCGAAGGGCGGGAGGATCACAGATACGCAGTATTTT.

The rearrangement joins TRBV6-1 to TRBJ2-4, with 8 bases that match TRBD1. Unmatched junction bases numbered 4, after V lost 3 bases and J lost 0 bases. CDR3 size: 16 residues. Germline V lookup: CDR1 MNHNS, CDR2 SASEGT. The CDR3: CASSDPGGQAKNIQYF. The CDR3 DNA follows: TGTGCCAGCAGTGACCCAGGGGGCCAAGCCAAAAACATTCAGTACTTC.

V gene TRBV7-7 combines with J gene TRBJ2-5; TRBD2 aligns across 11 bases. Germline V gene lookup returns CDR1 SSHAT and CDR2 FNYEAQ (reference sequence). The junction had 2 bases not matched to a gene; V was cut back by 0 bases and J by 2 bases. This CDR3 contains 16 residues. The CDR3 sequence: CASSLAGTSGQETQYF. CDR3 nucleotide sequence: TGTGCCAGCAGCTTAGCCGGGACTAGCGGACAAGAGACCCAGTACTTC.

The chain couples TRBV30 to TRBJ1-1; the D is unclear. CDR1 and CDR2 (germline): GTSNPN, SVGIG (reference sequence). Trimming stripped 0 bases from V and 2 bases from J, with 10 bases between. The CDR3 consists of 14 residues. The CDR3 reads CAWSVFLRNTEAFF. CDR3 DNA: TGTGCCTGGAGTGTATTCTTACGAAACACTGAAGCTTTCTTT. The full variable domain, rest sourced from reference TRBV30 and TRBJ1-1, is SQTIHQWPATLVQPVGSPLSLECTVEGTSNPNLYWYRQAAGRGLQLLFYSVGIGQISSEVPQNLSASRPQDRQFILSSKKLLLSDSGFYLCAWSVFLRNTEAFFGQGTRLTVV.

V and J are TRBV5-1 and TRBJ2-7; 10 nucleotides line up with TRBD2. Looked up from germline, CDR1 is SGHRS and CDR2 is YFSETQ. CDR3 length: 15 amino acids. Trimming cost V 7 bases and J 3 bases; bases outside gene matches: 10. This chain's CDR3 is CASGTSSGSGYEQYF. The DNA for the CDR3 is TGCGCCAGCGGAACTTCTAGCGGGAGTGGCTACGAGCAGTACTTC.

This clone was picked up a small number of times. In DNA form, the CDR3 reads TGTGCCAGCAGCCAAGACGGGAGGGGTGGCTACACCTTC. Translated, it gives CASSQDGRGGYTF. This rearrangement joins TRBV14 to TRBJ1-2, with D possibly matching TRBD1 (5 bases). The CDR3 loop spans 13 amino acids. V was trimmed by 0 bases and J by 7 bases, leaving 9 bases between them. The germline CDR1 and CDR2 sequences are SGHDN and FVKESK.